Detailed here is one TCR beta chain. Its matching antigen is unknown. V gave up 6 bases and J gave up 4 bases, with 12 bases separating them. The CDR3 contains 13 residues. Germline loops: CDR1 LNHDA, CDR2 SQIVND (reference sequence). Profiles of TCR beta VDJ and CDR3 were generated from a genomic DNA template. TCRdb redid the calling of the reads with MiXCR, one entry per CDR3 protein. This sample has about 160,000 distinct CDR3 sequences, with about two thirds found just once. The data derive from a study of CD8+CD57+ T cells in acquired aplastic anemia. Patients chosen for sequencing had CD8+CD57+ cells that had expanded, as shown by flow cytometry. Severe acquired aplastic anemia was present in every patient. Study-wide results and limits: Controls and patients did not differ significantly in CD8+ Simpson's diversity.

The receptor's source is a human donor with aplastic anemia. Material: sorted CD4+, CD8+, or CD8+CD57+ T cells (not recorded which) from PBMCs. The chain uses TRBV19 and TRBJ1-2, with TRBD1 as a possible D gene (5 bases). DNA of the CDR3: TGTGCCAGTAGCTCGGGGCAGGCCTATGGCTACACCTTC. This sequence encodes CASSSGQAYGYTF.